The clone carrying this TCR beta chain showed up many times. Antigen: not known. The source of the sample is a study of T cell repertoires in cytomegalovirus infection. MiXCR was run by TCRdb on the reads, yielding one entry per CDR3 protein. The table lists some 300,000 distinct CDR3 sequences, roughly 13% of them singletons. This CDR3 comprises 14 residues. V gave up 2 bases and J gave up 7 bases, with 12 bases separating them. CDR1 SGHTA and CDR2 FQGNSA come from the germline V gene. The study's findings and limits: HLA-C-restricted, CMV-specific TCR beta clonotypes were dominant ex vivo.

This receptor was obtained from a human donor in good health (CMV status not recorded). Some clones in this sample may be carry-over from other donors' samples. The chain has TRBV7-2 and TRBJ2-1; the D is unclear. The sample taken for sequencing was PBMCs. DNA for the CDR3: TGTGCCAGCAGCTTAATCGCCGGTGTGAATGAGCAGTTCTTC. Amino acid sequence: CASSLIAGVNEQFF.